The 12 T cell receptor beta chains presented below share a single source sample, sequenced in a study of T-cell memory formation after mild COVID-19. Each CDR3 protein gets one entry after TCRdb re-called the 5' RACE reads with MiXCR. The sample holds around 33,000 distinct CDR3 sequences, over 20% seen once. Input material: PBMCs or a T cell subset sorted from them (not recorded which). Every receptor here comes from an adult who had mild COVID-19 (a few samples of this study predate the infection). Cell type and time point are not known.

This clonotype has a count of ten or more. The CDR3 region is CASSQRQGALNTEAFF. CDR3 DNA: TGCGCCAGCAGTCAACGACAGGGGGCCCTGAACACTGAAGCTTTCTTT. The chain employs TRBV5-1 and TRBJ1-1, with 10 bases lining up with TRBD1. The CDR3 sequence is 16 residues long. After removal of 5 bases from V and 0 bases from J, the junction contained 7 bases not matched to a gene. CDR1 is SGHRS, CDR2 YFSETQ, per germline.

The chain carries TRBV5-1 and TRBJ2-2; D gene ambiguous. This CDR3 spans 13 amino acids. V was cut by 2 bases and J by 6 bases, with 8 bases left in between. Germline V lookup: CDR1 SGHRS, CDR2 YFSETQ. Here the CDR3 reads CASSLEVAGELFF. CDR3 sequence (DNA): TGCGCCAGCAGCTTAGAGGTAGCCGGGGAGCTGTTTTTT.

Note on this clonotype: A read error may explain this, as a much larger clone is one base away. J is TRBJ2-5 and V is TRBV5-1, with D possibly TRBD1 on 5 matching bases. CDR3 size: 14 residues. Looked up from germline, CDR1 is SGHRS and CDR2 is YFSETQ. Trimming stripped 0 bases from V and 0 bases from J, with 6 bases between. DNA for the CDR3: TGCGCCAGCAGCTTGGCACAGGACCAAGAGACCCAGTACTTC. Protein sequence: CASSLAQDQETQYF.

The chain carries TRBV6-4 and TRBJ2-1; TRBD1 or TRBD2 may be the D gene (5 bases each). The CDR3 is 13 amino acids. Deletions cut 5 bases from V and 8 bases from J, with 13 bases between. Germline CDR1 reads MRHNA; CDR2 reads SNTAGT. For the CDR3, the DNA is TGTGCCAGCAGTAGAGGGGCGATCGATGAGCAGTTCTTC. It is translated as CASSRGAIDEQFF.

This chain connects TRBV6-5 to TRBJ1-2; tentatively, D is TRBD1 (5 bases). CDR3 length equals 14 residues. The V end lost 4 bases, the J end lost 4 bases, and 13 bases lay between the germline ends. Per germline, CDR1 MNHEY and CDR2 SVGAGI. Here the CDR3 reads CASSSAGRLYGYTF. The DNA for the CDR3 is TGTGCCAGCAGTTCGGCAGGGCGCCTCTATGGCTACACCTTC.

This clonotype has at least ten counts. This chain connects TRBV7-2 to TRBJ2-3; D uncertain. The V end lost 2 bases, the J end lost 2 bases, and 8 bases lay between the germline ends. CDR3 size: 14 residues. Germline assignment: CDR1 SGHTA and CDR2 FQGNSA. CDR3 region: CASSLNSVTDTQYF. DNA for the CDR3: TGTGCCAGCAGCTTAAATTCCGTCACAGATACGCAGTATTTT.

This chain connects TRBV19 to TRBJ2-3; either TRBD1 or TRBD2 may fit D (5 bases each). The CDR3 has 19 residues. Trimming cost V 2 bases and J 1 base, with 22 bases left between them. Germline CDR1 LNHDA, CDR2 SQIVND (reference sequence). CDR3 residues: CASSIPGVGVDAGTDTQYF. CDR3 sequence (DNA): TGTGCCAGTAGTATACCGGGCGTGGGGGTGGATGCGGGCACAGATACGCAGTATTTT.

The chain joins TRBV5-1 to TRBJ1-2; possibly TRBD1 for D (6 bases). CDR1 SGHRS and CDR2 YFSETQ come from the germline V gene. CDR3 size: 15 residues. V was cut by 4 bases and J by 6 bases, with 19 bases left in between. CDR3 sequence: CASSPWPGEGNGYTF. The CDR3 DNA reads TGCGCCAGCAGCCCGTGGCCAGGGGAAGGCAATGGCTACACCTTC.

The table lists this clonotype with many counts. The chain is built from TRBV5-6 and TRBJ1-2; D remains unclear. There are 15 residues in the CDR3. Trimming stripped 4 bases from V and 2 bases from J, with 15 bases between. Germline CDR1 and CDR2: SGHDT and YYEEEE. The CDR3 region is CASSLRQTVNYGYTF. The CDR3 DNA reads as TGTGCCAGCAGCCTGAGGCAGACTGTAAACTATGGCTACACCTTC.

This clonotype has only a few counts. The CDR3 nucleotides read TGTGCCAGTAGTACTCTCACAGTAGGTTACAATGAGCAGTTCTTC. This encodes CASSTLTVGYNEQFF. This chain connects TRBV19 to TRBJ2-1; D call uncertain. Germline CDR1 and CDR2: LNHDA and SQIVND (reference sequence). Trimming pared 4 bases from V and 4 bases from J, leaving 14 bases between. This CDR3 is 15 amino acids long.

This clonotype came up many times. This chain connects TRBV12-3 or TRBV12-4 to TRBJ1-1; weak D call: TRBD1 (5 bases). V lost 3 bases, J lost 0 bases, and 8 bases lay in between. The CDR3 has 14 residues. The CDR3 is CASSFQGLNTEAFF. The CDR3 coding sequence is TGTGCCAGCAGTTTTCAGGGACTGAACACTGAAGCTTTCTTT.

This clonotype appeared once. The rearrangement joins TRBV7-6 to TRBJ2-3; TRBD2 aligns across 8 bases. The CDR3 is made up of 14 amino acids. V dropped 3 bases and J dropped 3; count of bases not matched to a gene: 2. Looked up from germline, CDR1 is SGHVS and CDR2 is FNYEAQ. The chain's CDR3 is CASSFSGETDTQYF. In DNA, the CDR3 is TGTGCCAGCAGCTTTAGCGGGGAAACAGATACGCAGTATTTT.